Listed below are T cell receptor beta chains from one sample, sequenced in a study of blood T cells in healthy people across ages. TCRdb fed the 5' RACE reads into MiXCR, producing one record per CDR3 protein. This table has fewer than 2 million distinct CDR3 sequences, around 40% appearing once. The sequenced sample consisted of blood. The receptors originated from a human donor in good health. The CDR3 runs from the conserved cysteine through the conserved F or W. The D gene is left open where the match is weak. Clone size appears in some rows only: once, few, many, or a class for an expanded clone.

TRBV7-2	NA	TRBD2	TRBJ2-5	17	CASRRGRGGGVQETQYF	TGTGCCAGCAGACGAGGGAGAGGCGGGGGGGTCCAAGAGACCCAGTACTTC
TRBV6-1	NA	NA	TRBJ1-1	13	CASYQGSNTEAFF	TGTGCCAGCTACCAGGGTTCGAACACTGAAGCTTTCTTT
TRBV20-1	few	NA	TRBJ1-5	15	CSASFGSTANQPQHF	TGCAGTGCTAGTTTTGGCAGCACTGCTAATCAGCCCCAGCATTTT
TRBV7-6	NA	NA	TRBJ1-1	14	CASSPRGGSDEAFF	TGTGCCAGCAGCCCCCGAGGCGGTTCTGATGAAGCTTTCTTT
TRBV13	NA	NA	TRBJ2-3	15	CASSHRRSLGDTQYF	TGTGCCAGCAGCCATCGACGATCCCTTGGAGATACGCAGTATTTT
TRBV4-1	few	NA	TRBJ2-7	13	CASSHVKGYEQYF	TGCGCCAGCAGCCATGTAAAGGGATACGAGCAGTACTTC
TRBV20-1	NA	TRBD1	TRBJ2-1	14	CSAGGTGDLGEQFF	TGCAGTGCTGGGGGGACAGGGGACTTGGGTGAGCAGTTCTTC
TRBV2	NA	NA	TRBJ1-1	11	CASNGGTEAFF	TGTGCCAGCAATGGGGGAACTGAAGCTTTCTTT
TRBV18	once	NA	TRBJ1-1	15	CASSLYLDPNTEAFF	TGTGCCAGCTCACTTTATCTTGATCCGAACACTGAAGCTTTCTTT
TRBV20-1	NA	TRBD2	TRBJ2-3	15	CSARLAGSHTDTQYF	TGCAGTGCTAGACTAGCGGGGAGCCACACAGATACGCAGTATTTT
TRBV27	few	NA	TRBJ1-4	14	CASSFGRGGEKLFF	TGTGCCAGCAGTTTTGGGCGGGGTGGAGAAAAACTGTTTTTT
TRBV29-1	NA	TRBD2	TRBJ2-3	12	CSFSGTSKTQYF	TGCAGCTTTTCCGGGACTAGCAAGACCCAGTATTTT
TRBV7-8	many	TRBD1	TRBJ2-7	17	CASSLEVWTGHDGEQYF	TGTGCCAGCAGCTTAGAGGTTTGGACAGGGCATGATGGGGAGCAGTACTTC
TRBV11-2	few	TRBD1	TRBJ1-2	14	CASQRLDRVWGYTF	TGTGCCAGCCAACGACTCGACAGGGTTTGGGGCTACACCTTC
TRBV7-6	few	NA	TRBJ1-2	14	CASSSVRVNYGYTF	TGTGCCAGCAGCTCAGTCAGGGTTAATTATGGCTACACCTTC